The clone carrying this T cell receptor (beta chain) was seen only a few times. The sample comes from a study of blood T cell repertoires in COVID-19. On the study more broadly: Sites across the United States, Italy and Spain contributed samples from acute and convalescent COVID-19. In each case, the material was cDNA or gDNA derived from T cells, B-cell-depleted T cells, or PBMCs.

In the original processing: Amplification of reference gene primers provided the estimated nucleated cell counts. Method: immunoSEQ multiplex PCR; TCRdb's copy keeps in-frame clones and lacks some. The D gene and trimming were derived from the DNA, and the V and J assignments and clone size from that table. The data contain about 130,000 clones, around four fifths of them singletons. CDR3 length equals 13 residues. V dropped 5 bases and J dropped 3 bases, with 10 bases sitting between them. Germline CDR1 and CDR2: MDHEN and SYDVKM. The sequence was collected from a man between 60 and 75 years old who had recovered from COVID-19. The chain couples TRBV28 to TRBJ1-1, with D hard to call. What was sequenced was peripheral blood. CDR3 coding DNA: TGTGCCAGCAGTCCCCTCACATACACTGAAGCTTTCTTT. It yields the protein CASSPLTYTEAFF. Looking up the rest from reference TRBV28 and TRBJ1-1 gives the full variable domain: DVKVTQSSRYLVKRTGEKVFLECVQDMDHENMFWYRQDPGLGLRLIYFSYDVKMKEKGDIPEGYSVSREKKERFSLILESASTNQTSMYLCASSPLTYTEAFFGQGTRLTVV.